This T cell receptor (beta chain) comes out of a study of T cell changes during pregnancy in multiple sclerosis. Clones were sequenced by immunoSEQ multiplex PCR, and TCRdb holds only the in-frame ones, with some missing. The sample has about 75,000 clones, about nine tenths seen once. CDR1 and CDR2 from the germline V gene are PRHDT and FYEKMQ (reference sequence). V shed 5 bases and J 11 bases; nucleotides not matched to a gene: 14. The CDR3 contains 14 residues. The TCR sequence derives from a female donor with multiple sclerosis, enrolled in a pregnancy study. The rearrangement uses TRBV13 and TRBJ1-1; 7 nucleotides align to TRBD1. The source material was CD4+ T cells from peripheral blood mononuclear cells, sampled before pregnancy. CDR3 coding DNA: TGTGCCAGCAGCGATCCCGGGACAGAGAGTGTGGCTTTCTTT. Its translation: CASSDPGTESVAFF.